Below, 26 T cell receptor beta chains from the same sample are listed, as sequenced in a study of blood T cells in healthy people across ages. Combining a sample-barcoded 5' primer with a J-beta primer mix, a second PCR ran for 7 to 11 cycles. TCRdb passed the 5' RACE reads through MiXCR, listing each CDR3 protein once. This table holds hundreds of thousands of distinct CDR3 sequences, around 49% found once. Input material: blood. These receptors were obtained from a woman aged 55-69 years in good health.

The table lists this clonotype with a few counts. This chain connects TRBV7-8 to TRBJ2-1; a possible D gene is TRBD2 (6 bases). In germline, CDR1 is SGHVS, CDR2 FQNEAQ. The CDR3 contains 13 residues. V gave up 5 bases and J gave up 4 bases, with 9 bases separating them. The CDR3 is CASSGEEYNEQFF. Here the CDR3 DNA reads TGTGCCAGCAGCGGGGAGGAGTACAATGAGCAGTTCTTC.

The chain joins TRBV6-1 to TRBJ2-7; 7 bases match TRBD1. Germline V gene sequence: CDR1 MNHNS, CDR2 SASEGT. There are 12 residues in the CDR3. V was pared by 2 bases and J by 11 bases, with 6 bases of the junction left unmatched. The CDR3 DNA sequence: TGTGCCAGCAGTGAATCGACAGGGTTCAAGTACTTC. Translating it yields CASSESTGFKYF.

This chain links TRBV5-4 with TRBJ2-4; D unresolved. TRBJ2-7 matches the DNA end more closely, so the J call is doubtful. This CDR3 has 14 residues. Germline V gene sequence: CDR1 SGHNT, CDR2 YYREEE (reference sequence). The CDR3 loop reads CASSLQSYADEQYF. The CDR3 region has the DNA TGTGCCAGCAGCTTGCAGTCTTACGCGGACGAGCAGTACTTC.

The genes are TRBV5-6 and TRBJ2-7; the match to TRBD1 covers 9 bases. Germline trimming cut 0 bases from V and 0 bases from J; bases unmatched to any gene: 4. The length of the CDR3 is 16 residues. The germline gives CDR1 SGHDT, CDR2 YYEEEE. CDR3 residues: CASSLDWDRVSYEQYF. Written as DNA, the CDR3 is TGTGCCAGCAGCTTGGATTGGGACAGGGTCTCCTACGAGCAGTACTTC.

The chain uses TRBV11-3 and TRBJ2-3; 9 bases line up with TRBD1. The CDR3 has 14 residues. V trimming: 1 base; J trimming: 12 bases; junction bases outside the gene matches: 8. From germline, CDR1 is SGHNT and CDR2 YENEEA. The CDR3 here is CASSLVGTGGTQYF. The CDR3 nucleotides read TGTGCCAGCAGCTTAGTGGGAACAGGGGGCACCCAGTATTTT.

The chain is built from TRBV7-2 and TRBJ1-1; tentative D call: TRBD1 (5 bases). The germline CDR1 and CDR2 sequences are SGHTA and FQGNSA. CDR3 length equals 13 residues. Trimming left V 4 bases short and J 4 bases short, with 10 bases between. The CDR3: CASSSRVGTEAFF. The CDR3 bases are TGTGCCAGCAGCTCCAGGGTTGGCACTGAAGCTTTCTTT.

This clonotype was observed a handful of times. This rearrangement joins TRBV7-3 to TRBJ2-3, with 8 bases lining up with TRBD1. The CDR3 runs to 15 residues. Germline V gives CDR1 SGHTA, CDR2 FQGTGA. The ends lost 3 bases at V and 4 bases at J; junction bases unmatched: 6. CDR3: CASSLRQGSADTQYF. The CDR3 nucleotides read TGTGCCAGCAGCTTGAGACAGGGGAGTGCAGATACGCAGTATTTT.

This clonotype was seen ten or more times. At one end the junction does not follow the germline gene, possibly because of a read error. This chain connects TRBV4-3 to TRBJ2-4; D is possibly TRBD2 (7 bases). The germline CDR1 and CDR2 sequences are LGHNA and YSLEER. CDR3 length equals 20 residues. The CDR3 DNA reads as TGCGCCAGCAGTCAAGCGATCATTGTTATAGGGGGGGTTGGCAAAAACATTCAGTACTTC. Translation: CASSQAIIVIGGVGKNIQYF.

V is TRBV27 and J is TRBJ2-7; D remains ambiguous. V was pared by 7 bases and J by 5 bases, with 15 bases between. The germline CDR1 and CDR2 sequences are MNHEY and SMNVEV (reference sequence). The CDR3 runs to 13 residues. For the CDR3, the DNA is TGTGCCAGCACCCTCGTGGGTACCGACGAGCAGTACTTC. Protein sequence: CASTLVGTDEQYF.

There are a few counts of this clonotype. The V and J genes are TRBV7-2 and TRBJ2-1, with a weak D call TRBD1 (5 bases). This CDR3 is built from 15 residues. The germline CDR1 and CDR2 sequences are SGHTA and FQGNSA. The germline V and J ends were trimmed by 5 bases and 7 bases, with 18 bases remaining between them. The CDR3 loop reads CASSPVGRESNEQFF. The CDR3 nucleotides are TGTGCCAGCAGCCCAGTGGGCAGGGAATCTAATGAGCAGTTCTTC.

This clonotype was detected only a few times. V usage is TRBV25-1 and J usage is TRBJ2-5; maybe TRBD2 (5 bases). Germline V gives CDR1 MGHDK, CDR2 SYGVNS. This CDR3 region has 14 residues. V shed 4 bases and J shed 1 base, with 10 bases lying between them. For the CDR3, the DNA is TGTGCCAGCAGTGCTATGACTACCCAAGAGACCCAGTACTTC. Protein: CASSAMTTQETQYF.

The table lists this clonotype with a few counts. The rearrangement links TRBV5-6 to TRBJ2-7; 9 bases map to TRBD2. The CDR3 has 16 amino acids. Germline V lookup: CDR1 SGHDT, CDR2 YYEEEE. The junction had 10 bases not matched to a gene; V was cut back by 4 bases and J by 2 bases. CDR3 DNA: TGTGCCAGCAGCCCTCATCTGACTAGCGGAGCCTACGAGCAGTACTTC. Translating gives CASSPHLTSGAYEQYF.

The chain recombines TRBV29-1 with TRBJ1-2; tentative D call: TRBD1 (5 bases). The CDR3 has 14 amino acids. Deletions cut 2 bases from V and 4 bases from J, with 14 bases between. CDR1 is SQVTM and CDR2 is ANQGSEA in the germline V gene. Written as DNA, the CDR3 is TGCAGCGTTGAAAGACAGTCCCCCCTCTATGGCTACACCTTC. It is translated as CSVERQSPLYGYTF.

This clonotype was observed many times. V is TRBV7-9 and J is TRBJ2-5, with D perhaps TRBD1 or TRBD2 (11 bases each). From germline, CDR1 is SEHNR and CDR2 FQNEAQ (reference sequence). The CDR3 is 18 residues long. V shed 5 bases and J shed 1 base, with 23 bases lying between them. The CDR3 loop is CASSRGTGGLAAQETQYF. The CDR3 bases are TGTGCCAGCAGCCGAGGGACAGGGGGACTAGCGGCCCAAGAGACCCAGTACTTC. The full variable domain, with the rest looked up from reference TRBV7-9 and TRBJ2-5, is DTGVSQNPRHKITKRGQNVTFRCDPISEHNRLYWYRQTLGQGPEFLTYFQNEAQLEKSRLLSDRFSAERPKGSFSTLEIQRTEQGDSAMYLCASSRGTGGLAAQETQYFGPGTRLLVL.

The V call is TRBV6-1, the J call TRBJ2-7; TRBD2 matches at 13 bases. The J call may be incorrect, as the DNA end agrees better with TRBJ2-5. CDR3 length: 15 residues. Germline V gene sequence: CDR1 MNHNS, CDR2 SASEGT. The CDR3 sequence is CASRRLAGGRETQYF. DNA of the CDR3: TGTGCCAGCCGGCGACTAGCGGGAGGCCGGGAGACCCAGTACTTC.

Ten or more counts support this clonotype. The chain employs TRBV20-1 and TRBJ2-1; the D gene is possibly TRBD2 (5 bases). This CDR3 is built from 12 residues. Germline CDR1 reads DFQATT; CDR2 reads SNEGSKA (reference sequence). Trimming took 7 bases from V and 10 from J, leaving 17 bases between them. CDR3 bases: TGCAGTGGGAGACTACGCTATTCCGAGCAGTTCTTC. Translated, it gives CSGRLRYSEQFF.

The CDR3 region is CASSKLAGAGYEQYF. Written as DNA, the CDR3 is TGTGCCAGCAGCAAATTAGCGGGAGCTGGATACGAGCAGTACTTC. The gene calls are TRBV14 and TRBJ2-5; 9 positions match TRBD2. The J call may be wrong; the DNA end is better matched by TRBJ2-7. The length of the CDR3 is 15 residues. Germline V CDR1 and CDR2: SGHDN, FVKESK.

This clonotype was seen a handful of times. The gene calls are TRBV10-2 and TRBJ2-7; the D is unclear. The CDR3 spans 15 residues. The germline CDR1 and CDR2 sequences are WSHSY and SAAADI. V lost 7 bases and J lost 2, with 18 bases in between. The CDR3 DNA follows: TGCGCCAGCAAAGACGACGGAACATACCCCTACGAGCAGTACTTC. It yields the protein CASKDDGTYPYEQYF.

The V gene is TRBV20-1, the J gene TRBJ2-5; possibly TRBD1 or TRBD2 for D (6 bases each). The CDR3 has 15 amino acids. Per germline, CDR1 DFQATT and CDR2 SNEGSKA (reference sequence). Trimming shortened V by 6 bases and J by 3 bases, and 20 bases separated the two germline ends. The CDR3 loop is CSASGGHRGEETQYF. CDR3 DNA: TGCAGTGCGTCCGGGGGACACCGGGGCGAAGAGACCCAGTACTTC.

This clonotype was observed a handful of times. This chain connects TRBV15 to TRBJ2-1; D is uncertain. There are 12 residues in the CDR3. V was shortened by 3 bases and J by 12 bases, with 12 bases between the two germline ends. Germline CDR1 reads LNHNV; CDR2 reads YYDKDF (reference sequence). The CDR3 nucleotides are TGTGCCACCAGCAGGGACCTTTGGGGGCAGTTCTTC. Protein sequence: CATSRDLWGQFF.

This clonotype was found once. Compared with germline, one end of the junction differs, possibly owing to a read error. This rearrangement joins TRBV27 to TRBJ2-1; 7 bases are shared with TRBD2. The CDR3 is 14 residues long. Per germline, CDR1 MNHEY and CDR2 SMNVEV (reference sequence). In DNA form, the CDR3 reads TGTGCCAGCAGTTCACGGACTAGGTACAATGGGCAGTTCTTC. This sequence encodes CASSSRTRYNGQFF.

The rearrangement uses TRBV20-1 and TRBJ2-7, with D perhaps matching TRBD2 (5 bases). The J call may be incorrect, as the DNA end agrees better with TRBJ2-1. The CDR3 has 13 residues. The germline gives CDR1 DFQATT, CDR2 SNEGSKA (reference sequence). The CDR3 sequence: CSAAEDFYSEQFF. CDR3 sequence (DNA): TGCAGTGCTGCGGAGGATTTTTATAGTGAGCAGTTCTTC.

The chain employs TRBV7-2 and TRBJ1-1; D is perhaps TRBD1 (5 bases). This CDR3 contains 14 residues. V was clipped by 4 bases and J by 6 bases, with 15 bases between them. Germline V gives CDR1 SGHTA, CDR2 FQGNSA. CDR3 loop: CASSSSWGEAEAFF. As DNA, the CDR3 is TGTGCCAGCAGCTCGTCGTGGGGGGAGGCTGAAGCTTTCTTT.

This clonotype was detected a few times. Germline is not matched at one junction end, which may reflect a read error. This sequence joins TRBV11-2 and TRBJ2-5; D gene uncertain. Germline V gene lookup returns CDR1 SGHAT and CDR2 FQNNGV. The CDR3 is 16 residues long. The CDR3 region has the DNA TGTGCCAGTAGCTTAGGCACAACAGACTACCAAGAGACCCAGTACTTC. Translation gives CASSLGTTDYQETQYF.

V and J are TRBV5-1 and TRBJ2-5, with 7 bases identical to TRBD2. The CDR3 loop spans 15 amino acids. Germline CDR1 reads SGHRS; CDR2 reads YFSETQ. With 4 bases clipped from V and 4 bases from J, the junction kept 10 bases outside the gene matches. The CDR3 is CASSDTAGGGETQYF. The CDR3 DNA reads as TGCGCCAGCAGCGATACGGCTGGCGGGGGAGAGACCCAGTACTTC. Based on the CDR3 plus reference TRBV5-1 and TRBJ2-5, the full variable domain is KAGVTQTPRYLIKTRGQQVTLSCSPISGHRSVSWYQQTPGQGLQFLFEYFSETQRNKGNFPGRFSGRQFSNSRSEMNVSTLELGDSALYLCASSDTAGGGETQYFGPGTRLLVL.

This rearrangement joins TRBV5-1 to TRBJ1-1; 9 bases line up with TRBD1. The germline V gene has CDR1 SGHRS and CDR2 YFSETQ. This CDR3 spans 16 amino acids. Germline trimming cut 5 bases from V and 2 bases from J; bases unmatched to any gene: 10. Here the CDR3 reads CASRDPKQGANTEAFF. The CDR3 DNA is TGCGCCAGCAGGGACCCTAAACAGGGGGCTAACACTGAAGCTTTCTTT.